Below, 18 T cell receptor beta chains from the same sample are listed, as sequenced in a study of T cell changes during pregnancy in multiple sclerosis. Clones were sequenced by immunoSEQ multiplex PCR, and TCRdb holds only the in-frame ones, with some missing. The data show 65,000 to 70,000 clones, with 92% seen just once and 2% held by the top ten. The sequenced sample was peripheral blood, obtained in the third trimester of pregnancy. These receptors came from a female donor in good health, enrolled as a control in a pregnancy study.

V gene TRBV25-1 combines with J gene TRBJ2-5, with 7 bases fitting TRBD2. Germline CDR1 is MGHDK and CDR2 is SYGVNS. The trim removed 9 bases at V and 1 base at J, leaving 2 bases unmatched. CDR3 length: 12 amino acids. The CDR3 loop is CASRTSQETQYF. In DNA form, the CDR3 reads TGTGCCAGTAGGACTAGCCAAGAGACCCAGTACTTC.

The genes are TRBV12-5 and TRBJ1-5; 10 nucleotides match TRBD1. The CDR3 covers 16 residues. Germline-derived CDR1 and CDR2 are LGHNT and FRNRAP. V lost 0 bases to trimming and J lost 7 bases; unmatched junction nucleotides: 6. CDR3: CASGLVGQGFWQPQHF. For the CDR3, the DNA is TGTGCTAGTGGTTTGGTGGGACAGGGGTTCTGGCAGCCCCAGCATTTT.

The CDR3 coding sequence is TGCGCCAGCAGCTCCGGGGTCTCTGGAAACACCATATATTTT. Encoded protein: CASSSGVSGNTIYF. The J gene is TRBJ1-3, the V gene TRBV5-1; D uncertain. Germline-derived CDR1 and CDR2 are SGHRS and YFSETQ. CDR3 size: 14 residues. Trimming stripped 3 bases from V and 0 bases from J, with 7 bases between.

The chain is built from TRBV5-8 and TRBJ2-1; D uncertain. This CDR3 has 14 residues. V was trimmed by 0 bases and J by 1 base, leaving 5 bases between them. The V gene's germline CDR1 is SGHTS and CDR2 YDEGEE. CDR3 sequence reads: CASSLAGSYNEQFF. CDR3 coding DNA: TGTGCCAGCAGCTTGGCCGGTTCCTACAATGAGCAGTTCTTC.

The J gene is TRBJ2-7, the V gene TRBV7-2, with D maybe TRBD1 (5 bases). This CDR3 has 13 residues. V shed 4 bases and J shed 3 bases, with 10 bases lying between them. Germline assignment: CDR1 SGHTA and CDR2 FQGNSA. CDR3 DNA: TGTGCCAGCAGCTCCGCAGGGATCTACGAGCAGTACTTC. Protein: CASSSAGIYEQYF.

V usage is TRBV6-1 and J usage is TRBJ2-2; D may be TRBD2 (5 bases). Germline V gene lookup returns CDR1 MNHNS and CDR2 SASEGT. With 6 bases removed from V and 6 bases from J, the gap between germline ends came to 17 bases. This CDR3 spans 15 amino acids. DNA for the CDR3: TGTGCCAGCAGCGAGAGGACGGTGGGAGCCGGGGAGCTGTTTTTT. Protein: CASSERTVGAGELFF.

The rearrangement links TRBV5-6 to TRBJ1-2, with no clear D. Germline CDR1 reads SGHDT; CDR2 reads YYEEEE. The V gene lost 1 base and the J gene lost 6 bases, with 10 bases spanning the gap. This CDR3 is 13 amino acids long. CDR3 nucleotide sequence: TGTGCCAGCAGCTTGTATCCGCCGGATGGCTACACCTTC. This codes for CASSLYPPDGYTF.

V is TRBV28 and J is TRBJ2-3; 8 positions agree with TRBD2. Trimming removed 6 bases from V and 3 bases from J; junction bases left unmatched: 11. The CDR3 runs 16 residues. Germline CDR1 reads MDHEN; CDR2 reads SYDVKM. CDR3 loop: CASSLDQGLATDTQYF. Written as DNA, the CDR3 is TGTGCCAGCAGCCTAGACCAAGGACTAGCAACAGATACGCAGTATTTT. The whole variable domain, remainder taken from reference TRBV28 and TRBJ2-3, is DVKVTQSSRYLVKRTGEKVFLECVQDMDHENMFWYRQDPGLGLRLIYFSYDVKMKEKGDIPEGYSVSREKKERFSLILESASTNQTSMYLCASSLDQGLATDTQYFGPGTRLTVL.

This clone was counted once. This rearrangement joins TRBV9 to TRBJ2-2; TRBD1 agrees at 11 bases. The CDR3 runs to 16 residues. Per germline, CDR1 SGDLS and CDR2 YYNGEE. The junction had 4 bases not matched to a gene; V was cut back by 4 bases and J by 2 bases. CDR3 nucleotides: TGTGCCAGCAGCCCCCGGACAGGGGGCAACACCGGGGAGCTGTTTTTT. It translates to CASSPRTGGNTGELFF.

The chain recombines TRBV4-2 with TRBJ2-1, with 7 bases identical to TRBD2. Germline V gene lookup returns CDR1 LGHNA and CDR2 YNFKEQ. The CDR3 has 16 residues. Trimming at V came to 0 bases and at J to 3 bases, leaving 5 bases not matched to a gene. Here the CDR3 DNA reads TGTGCCAGCAGCCAAGAGGCGGGAGAGGGCTACAATGAGCAGTTCTTC. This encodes CASSQEAGEGYNEQFF.

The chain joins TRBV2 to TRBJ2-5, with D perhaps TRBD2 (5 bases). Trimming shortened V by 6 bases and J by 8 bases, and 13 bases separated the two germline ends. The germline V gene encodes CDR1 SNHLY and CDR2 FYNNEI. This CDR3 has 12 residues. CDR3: CASSQNEGTQYF. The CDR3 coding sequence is TGTGCCAGCAGCCAAAACGAGGGAACCCAGTACTTC.

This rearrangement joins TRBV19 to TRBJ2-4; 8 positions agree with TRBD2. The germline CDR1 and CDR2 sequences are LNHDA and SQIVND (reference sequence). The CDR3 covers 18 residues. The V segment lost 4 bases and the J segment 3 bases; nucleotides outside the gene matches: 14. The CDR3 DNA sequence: TGTGCCAGTAGTAAAACCGGGACTAGTAGACTGGTCAAAAACATTCAGTACTTC. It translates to CASSKTGTSRLVKNIQYF.

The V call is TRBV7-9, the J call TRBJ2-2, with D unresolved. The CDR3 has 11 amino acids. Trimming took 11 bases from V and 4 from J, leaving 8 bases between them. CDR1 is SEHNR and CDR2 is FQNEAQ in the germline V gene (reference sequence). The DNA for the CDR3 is TGTGCCGTCGAGTCCACCGGGGAGCTGTTTTTT. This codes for CAVESTGELFF.

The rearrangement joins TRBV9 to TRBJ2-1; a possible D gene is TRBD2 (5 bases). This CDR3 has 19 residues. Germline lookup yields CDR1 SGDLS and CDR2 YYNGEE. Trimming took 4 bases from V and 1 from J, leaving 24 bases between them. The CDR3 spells CASSPPPVPGRGSYNEQFF. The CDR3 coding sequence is TGTGCCAGCAGCCCACCGCCGGTACCGGGAAGAGGGTCCTACAATGAGCAGTTCTTC. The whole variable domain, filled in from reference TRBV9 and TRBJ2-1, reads DSGVTQTPKHLITATGQRVTLRCSPRSGDLSVYWYQQSLDQGLQFLIQYYNGEERAKGNILERFSAQQFPDLHSELNLSSLELGDSALYFCASSPPPVPGRGSYNEQFFGPGTRLTVL.

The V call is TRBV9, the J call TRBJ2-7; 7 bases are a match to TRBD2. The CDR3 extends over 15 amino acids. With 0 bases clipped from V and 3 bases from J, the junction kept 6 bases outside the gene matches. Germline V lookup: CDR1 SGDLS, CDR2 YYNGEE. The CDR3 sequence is CASSVVPGGRYEQYF. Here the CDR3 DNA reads TGTGCCAGCAGCGTAGTCCCGGGGGGACGCTACGAGCAGTACTTC.

In DNA, the CDR3 is TGTGCCTGGACTAGCGGGGGATCCTACGAGCAGTACTTC. This encodes CAWTSGGSYEQYF. V gene TRBV30 combines with J gene TRBJ2-7; 10 nucleotides agree with TRBD2. V trimming: 4 bases; J trimming: 1 base; junction bases outside the gene matches: 1. Germline-derived CDR1 and CDR2 are GTSNPN and SVGIG (reference sequence). The CDR3 has 13 residues.

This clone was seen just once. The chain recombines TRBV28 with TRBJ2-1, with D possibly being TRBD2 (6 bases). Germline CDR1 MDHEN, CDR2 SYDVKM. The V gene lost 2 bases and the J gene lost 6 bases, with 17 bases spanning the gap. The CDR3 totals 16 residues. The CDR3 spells CASSLEGLARFNEQFF. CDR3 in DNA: TGTGCCAGCAGTTTAGAGGGGCTAGCGCGTTTCAATGAGCAGTTCTTC.

The CDR3 coding sequence is TGTGCCAGCAGCGTAGCCGGGTCCGGAAACACCATATATTTT. As protein: CASSVAGSGNTIYF. The chain joins TRBV9 to TRBJ1-3; D uncertain. Germline CDR1 and CDR2: SGDLS and YYNGEE. The V end lost 0 bases, the J end lost 4 bases, and 8 bases lay between the germline ends. The CDR3 contains 14 residues.